The source of this TCR beta chain is a study of Ad26.COV2.S vaccination and SARS-CoV-2 variants. Study observations and caveats: Analytic work on TCR breadth and depth might have understated the full extent of total T cell responses. For non-spike TCRs, breadth in vaccine recipients resembled that in placebo recipients.

The CDR3 is 17 amino acids. Germline CDR1 and CDR2: LGHNA and YSLEER. V was clipped by 0 bases and J by 3 bases, with 14 bases between them. The protocol was immunoSEQ multiplex PCR, while the TCRdb copy is restricted to in-frame clones and leaves out a portion. The sample includes 300,000 to 350,000 clones, 90% of them seen just once. The treatment is: around 19 received Ad26.COV2.S at low or high dose, single or two shots; roughly five received placebo; per-sample allocation not given. Specimens were obtained on day 63 following the first vaccine or placebo injection. At a Boston site, the person donating was an adult of 18-55 years. Vaccination employed an Ad26 vector expressing the Wuhan-strain SARS-CoV-2 spike. This clone appeared a few times. The target antigen is unknown.

The sequence was obtained from a person aged 18-65 years who received the Ad26.COV2.S COVID-19 vaccine or a placebo. The chain couples TRBV4-3 to TRBJ2-2; D assignment may be TRBD1 or TRBD2 (5 bases each). Sample: peripheral blood, taken in a trial of Ad26.COV2.S vaccine versus placebo. The CDR3 DNA follows: TGCGCCAGCAGCCAAGAATGGGACGGCGGCCACACCGGGGAGCTGTTTTTT. Its translation is CASSQEWDGGHTGELFF.